Listed below are T cell receptor beta chains from one sample, sequenced in a study of blood T cell repertoires in COVID-19. Assay: immunoSEQ multiplex PCR; the TCRdb copy retains only in-frame clones and omits some. The table includes approximately 70,000 clones, roughly four fifths detected once. Sample: peripheral blood. These receptors were obtained from a man in his 60s with COVID-19, enrolled during active disease. Each CDR3 is given with its conserved first and last residue. Fields, in order: D gene, clone size, V gene, J gene, CDR3 DNA, CDR3 protein. The D gene is left open where the match is weak. Expanded clones get a size class; other rows say once, few or many, or leave the size out.

D: NA
size: NA
V: TRBV18
J: TRBJ2-7
DNA: TGTGCCAGCTCACCGGGCATGGGCTACGAGCAGTACTTC
CDR3: CASSPGMGYEQYF

D: NA
size: few
V: TRBV19
J: TRBJ2-2
DNA: TGTGCCAGTACCCTGACAGCGAACACCGGGGAGCTGTTTTTT
CDR3: CASTLTANTGELFF

D: NA
size: NA
V: TRBV28
J: TRBJ1-1
DNA: TGTGCCAGCAGTTCGCCGGGTCTGAACACTGAAGCTTTCTTT
CDR3: CASSSPGLNTEAFF

D: NA
size: once
V: TRBV3-1/TRBV3-2
J: TRBJ2-5
DNA: TGTGCCAGCAGCCTCCGGCCGGGAGAGGGGACCCAGTACTTC
CDR3: CASSLRPGEGTQYF

D: NA
size: few
V: TRBV30
J: TRBJ1-3
DNA: TGTGCCTGGGTGCTTGACACCTCCTCTGGAAACACCATATATTTT
CDR3: CAWVLDTSSGNTIYF

D: NA
size: NA
V: TRBV2
J: TRBJ2-7
DNA: TGTGCCAGCAAATGGGGGCGTTTGGTTCACGAGCAGTACTTC
CDR3: CASKWGRLVHEQYF

D: TRBD2
size: once
V: TRBV2
J: TRBJ2-1
DNA: TGTGCCAGCAGTCCACTGCGGGGGGCCTTCTACAATGAGCAGTTCTTC
CDR3: CASSPLRGAFYNEQFF

D: NA
size: once
V: TRBV29-1
J: TRBJ1-1
DNA: TGCAGCGTTGAAGGGTGGGCGAACACTGAAGCTTTCTTT
CDR3: CSVEGWANTEAFF

D: TRBD2
size: NA
V: TRBV7-9
J: TRBJ2-5
DNA: TGTGCCAGCAGCTTAGGTGGTGGCGGGGGGGCCGAAGAGACCCAGTACTTC
CDR3: CASSLGGGGGAEETQYF

D: NA
size: NA
V: TRBV5-4
J: TRBJ2-7
DNA: TGTGCCAGCAGCGGCCGGGGCCAGCGGGCGAGCTCCTACGAGCAGTACTTC
CDR3: CASSGRGQRASSYEQYF

D: NA
size: NA
V: TRBV6-5
J: TRBJ2-2
DNA: TGTGCCAGCAGTTCGGGGTCCCGCTTAGCCGGGGAGCTGTTTTTT
CDR3: CASSSGSRLAGELFF

D: TRBD2
size: NA
V: TRBV5-1
J: TRBJ2-7
DNA: TGCGCCAGCAGCTTCTGGACTAGCGGGGCCTACGAGCAGTACTTC
CDR3: CASSFWTSGAYEQYF

D: TRBD2
size: few
V: TRBV29-1
J: TRBJ2-5
DNA: TGCAGCCTGACTAGCGGGGAAGAGACCCAGTACTTC
CDR3: CSLTSGEETQYF

D: TRBD1
size: NA
V: TRBV11-2
J: TRBJ2-7
DNA: TGTGCCAGCAGCCCGGGACAGGGGGCCCATAAGCAGTACTTC
CDR3: CASSPGQGAHKQYF

D: TRBD2
size: NA
V: TRBV5-1
J: TRBJ2-3
DNA: TGCGCCAGCAGCACGGGACTACCCACAGATACGCAGTATTTT
CDR3: CASSTGLPTDTQYF

D: TRBD1
size: NA
V: TRBV2
J: TRBJ2-6
DNA: TGTGCCAGCAACAGGGGGGCCAGCTCTGGGGCCAACGTCCTGACTTTC
CDR3: CASNRGASSGANVLTF

D: NA
size: NA
V: TRBV7-3
J: TRBJ1-1
DNA: TGTGCCAGCAGCTTAATCGGGGAGAACACTGAAGCTTTCTTT
CDR3: CASSLIGENTEAFF

D: NA
size: few
V: TRBV2
J: TRBJ2-3
DNA: TGTGCCAGCAGTGCCTACCAAGATACGCAGTATTTT
CDR3: CASSAYQDTQYF

D: NA
size: NA
V: TRBV2
J: TRBJ1-3
DNA: TGTGCCAGCAGTCCCATGGGAGGGCATGGAAACACCATATATTTT
CDR3: CASSPMGGHGNTIYF

D: NA
size: NA
V: TRBV9
J: TRBJ1-6
DNA: TGTGCCAGCAGCGTAGGGAAATATGGAGGGAAAGGTTCACCCCTCCACTTT
CDR3: CASSVGKYGGKGSPLHF